This TCR beta chain was sequenced in a study of blood T cell repertoires in COVID-19. In the study overall: In each case, the material was cDNA or gDNA derived from T cells, B-cell-depleted T cells, or PBMCs.

V lost 5 bases and J 1 base, leaving 21 bases between the germline ends. CDR3 size: 17 residues. Germline assignment: CDR1 SGHTA and CDR2 FQGNSA. The authors' processing: For nucleated cells, counts were estimated from reference gene primer amplification. Profiling relied on immunoSEQ multiplex PCR, and the TCRdb table lists in-frame clones only, not all of them. V, J and clone size reflect that table, while D and trimming were determined from the DNA. Found here are 200,000 to 300,000 clones, 88% of them singletons; the top ten hold approximately 0.7%. The TCR sequence derives from a human donor in a cohort sampled during active COVID-19. This chain uses TRBV7-2 with TRBJ2-7; D possibly corresponds to TRBD1 (5 bases). Material: peripheral blood. The CDR3 region is CASSPRKGVGFSYEQYF. The DNA of the CDR3 is TGTGCCAGCAGCCCGAGAAAAGGGGTCGGATTTTCCTACGAGCAGTACTTC.